This TCR beta chain was sequenced in a study of CD8 T cells in ankylosing spondylitis. After removal of 6 bases from V and 10 bases from J, the junction contained 12 bases not matched to a gene. The CDR3 is 13 residues long. Germline-derived CDR1 and CDR2 are DFQATT and SNEGSKA (reference sequence). Using its own MiXCR run on the 5' RACE reads, TCRdb lists one record per CDR3 protein. The data show approximately 260,000 distinct CDR3 sequences, roughly 18% seen once. J is TRBJ2-5 and V is TRBV20-1, with 9 bases identical to TRBD1. The specimen sequenced was blood, either unsorted or a sorted T cell fraction (not recorded which). The source of this sequence is a male donor with ankylosing spondylitis or in good health (not recorded which). The CDR3 DNA reads as TGCAGTGCCTCCCCCCGGGACAGGGTGGACCAGTACTTC. Its translation: CSASPRDRVDQYF.